The clone carrying this T cell receptor (beta chain) appeared a few times. The germline CDR1 and CDR2 sequences are SGHRS and YFSETQ. The CDR3 has 13 residues. V gave up 2 bases and J gave up 6 bases, with 10 bases separating them. TCRdb ran MiXCR on the 5' RACE reads and lists one entry per CDR3 protein. The sample records approximately 700,000 distinct CDR3 sequences, around a sixth being singletons. The sample comes from a study of identical twins. The sample was also reused in another study, on T cells expressing NK-cell markers.

The chain couples TRBV5-1 to TRBJ2-3, with no clear D. The source is a woman aged 18 to 35 in good health. The source material was PBMCs. The CDR3 reads CASSFAERDTQYF. The CDR3 DNA is TGCGCCAGCAGCTTTGCCGAAAGGGATACGCAGTATTTT.